This T cell receptor beta chain was observed in a study of blood T cell repertoires in COVID-19. Produced via immunoSEQ multiplex PCR; TCRdb's table is partial and in-frame only. Among around 170,000 clones, approximately 91% were seen once, and the ten largest hold approximately 0.56%. This clonotype originated in a man aged 50-60 years with acute or convalescent COVID-19. Sequenced sample: peripheral blood.

The CDR3 nucleotides read TGCGCCAGCAAGGGACAGGTCAATTTTGGAAACACCATATATTTT. Amino acid sequence: CASKGQVNFGNTIYF. The V gene is TRBV10-2, the J gene TRBJ1-3, with 8 positions matching TRBD1. The J segment lost 3 bases and the V segment lost 7 bases, leaving 8 bases of the junction unmatched. Per the germline V gene, CDR1 is WSHSY and CDR2 is SAAADI. The CDR3 sequence is 15 residues long.